The text below deals with one T cell receptor (beta chain). This specimen belongs to a study of blood T cell repertoires in COVID-19. Whole-study context: Italy, Spain and the United States were the sources of the convalescent and acute COVID-19 samples.

V was shortened by 0 bases and J by 0 bases, with 19 bases between the two germline ends. CDR1 MNHNS and CDR2 SASEGT come from the germline V gene. The CDR3 runs to 19 residues. Recruits, aged about 18 to 95 years, lived in 24 US areas. Assignments of participants to cohorts depended upon their own reported clinical history. TCRdb's copy holds only in-frame clones and misses some; the assay was immunoSEQ multiplex PCR. Of just over 80,000 clones in the sample, around 88% were seen once. The V and J genes are TRBV6-1 and TRBJ2-3; no clear D gene. The source is a woman aged 45 to 65 with acute COVID-19. The sequenced sample consisted of PBMCs or T cells enriched from blood (not recorded which). The CDR3, as DNA: TGTGCCAGCAGTGAAGCGCGAGTCTTCTCTTCTTTGAGCACAGATACGCAGTATTTT. It codes for CASSEARVFSSLSTDTQYF.